Listed below are T cell receptor beta chains from one sample, sequenced in a study. Via MiXCR, TCRdb re-called the 5' RACE reads, giving one row per CDR3 protein. The sample consists of approximately 57,000 distinct CDR3 sequences, more than 20% of them appearing once. The sample comprised tumor-infiltrating Tregs sorted from the breast tumor. Receptors originate from a female donor with breast cancer. CDR3s include the opening cysteine and the closing phenylalanine or tryptophan. Fields, in order: clone size, V gene, J gene, D gene, CDR3 protein, CDR3 DNA. A D gene is named only where the DNA matches it firmly. The size of a clone is reported for some rows only, either as once, few or many, or as a class for expanded clones.

size: few
V: TRBV9
J: TRBJ2-7
D: -
CDR3: CAGSVVPGPPYEQYF
DNA: TGTGCCGGCAGCGTGGTACCGGGACCCCCCTACGAGCAGTACTTC

size: many
V: TRBV12-3/TRBV12-4
J: TRBJ1-5
D: TRBD1
CDR3: CASSQGQVKAPQHF
DNA: TGTGCCAGCAGCCAAGGACAGGTCAAGGCGCCCCAGCATTTT

size: once
V: TRBV6-2/TRBV6-3
J: TRBJ1-2
D: -
CDR3: CASTETDRRHTF
DNA: TGTGCCAGCACCGAGACGGACAGACGCCACACCTTC

size: many
V: TRBV7-2
J: TRBJ2-7
D: TRBD2
CDR3: CASSLPGLGTYEQYF
DNA: TGTGCCAGCAGCCTCCCGGGACTAGGGACCTACGAGCAGTACTTC

size: -
V: TRBV4-1
J: TRBJ2-5
D: TRBD2
CDR3: CASSQGNSGRTQETQYF
DNA: TGCGCCAGCAGCCAAGGAAATAGCGGGAGGACCCAAGAGACCCAGTACTTC

size: -
V: TRBV5-1
J: TRBJ2-7
D: TRBD1
CDR3: CASSPGTVQSYEQYF
DNA: TGCGCCAGCAGCCCTGGGACAGTTCAATCCTACGAGCAGTACTTC

size: -
V: TRBV20-1
J: TRBJ2-3
D: -
CDR3: CSAPPSLVEVWTDTQYF
DNA: TGCAGTGCTCCCCCCTCCTTAGTGGAAGTTTGGACAGATACGCAGTATTTT

size: few
V: TRBV7-9
J: TRBJ2-7
D: TRBD2
CDR3: CASSSRTSTYEQYF
DNA: TGTGCCAGCAGCTCCCGGACTAGCACTTACGAGCAGTACTTC

size: -
V: TRBV5-5
J: TRBJ1-5
D: TRBD1
CDR3: CASSQSGTGGLRQPQHF
DNA: TGTGCCAGCAGCCAGTCCGGGACAGGGGGCCTTCGTCAGCCCCAGCATTTT

size: many
V: TRBV20-1
J: TRBJ1-5
D: TRBD1
CDR3: CSAGQGQPQHF
DNA: TGCAGTGCCGGACAGGGACAGCCCCAGCATTTT

size: few
V: TRBV6-1
J: TRBJ1-2
D: TRBD1
CDR3: CASRDRGLGYTF
DNA: TGTGCCAGCAGGGACAGGGGTTTGGGCTACACCTTC

size: few
V: TRBV27
J: TRBJ2-2
D: TRBD1
CDR3: CASSPRRGTGLMNTGELFF
DNA: TGTGCCAGCAGTCCTCGCCGGGGGACAGGACTCATGAACACCGGGGAGCTGTTTTTT

size: few
V: TRBV29-1
J: TRBJ1-2
D: TRBD1
CDR3: CSVESWTGSGYTF
DNA: TGCAGCGTTGAATCCTGGACAGGGTCTGGCTACACCTTC